The T cell receptor beta chain under discussion was sequenced for a study of blood T cell repertoires in COVID-19. Study-wide background: Some COVID-19 samples were acute and others convalescent; all came from the United States, Italy and Spain. The cDNA or gDNA used as material had been derived from T cells, B-cell-depleted T cells, or PBMCs.

Each participant's cohort was designated according to participant-reported clinical history. Profiled with immunoSEQ multiplex PCR; TCRdb holds only in-frame clones, not every one. The repertoire holds fewer than 350,000 clones, with 85% as singletons. Germline CDR1 reads MNHNY; CDR2 reads SVGAGI (reference sequence). The CDR3 loop spans 15 amino acids. V lost 6 bases and J 5 bases, leaving 17 bases between the germline ends. The sample consisted of PBMCs or T cells enriched from blood (not recorded which). This receptor was taken from a woman aged 25 to 45 who had been exposed to COVID-19. The chain carries TRBV6-6 and TRBJ1-5, with D possibly matching TRBD1 (5 bases). The CDR3 DNA reads as TGTGCCAGCAGACCTGGACCCGGAGGGGATCAGCCCCAGCATTTT. It codes for CASRPGPGGDQPQHF.